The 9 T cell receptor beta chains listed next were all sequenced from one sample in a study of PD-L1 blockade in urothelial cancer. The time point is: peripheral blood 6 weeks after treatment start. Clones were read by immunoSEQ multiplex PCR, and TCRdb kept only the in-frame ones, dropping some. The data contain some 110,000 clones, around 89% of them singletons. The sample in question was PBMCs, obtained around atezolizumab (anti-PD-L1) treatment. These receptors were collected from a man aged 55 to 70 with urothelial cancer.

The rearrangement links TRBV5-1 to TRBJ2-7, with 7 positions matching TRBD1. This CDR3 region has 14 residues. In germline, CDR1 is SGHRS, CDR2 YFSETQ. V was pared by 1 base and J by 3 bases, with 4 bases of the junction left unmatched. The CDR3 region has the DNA TGCGCCAGCAGCTTGACAGGGGAAAACTACGAGCAGTACTTC. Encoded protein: CASSLTGENYEQYF.

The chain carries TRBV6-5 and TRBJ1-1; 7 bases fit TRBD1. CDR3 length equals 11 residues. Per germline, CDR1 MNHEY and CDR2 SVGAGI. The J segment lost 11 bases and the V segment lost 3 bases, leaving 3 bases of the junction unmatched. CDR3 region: CASSYRGRAFF. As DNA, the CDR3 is TGTGCCAGCAGTTATAGGGGGCGGGCTTTCTTT.

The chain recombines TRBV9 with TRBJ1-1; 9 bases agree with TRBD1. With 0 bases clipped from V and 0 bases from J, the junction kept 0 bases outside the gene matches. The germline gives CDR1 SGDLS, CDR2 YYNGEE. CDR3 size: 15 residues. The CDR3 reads CASSVGTGVNTEAFF. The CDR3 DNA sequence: TGTGCCAGCAGCGTAGGGACAGGGGTGAACACTGAAGCTTTCTTT.

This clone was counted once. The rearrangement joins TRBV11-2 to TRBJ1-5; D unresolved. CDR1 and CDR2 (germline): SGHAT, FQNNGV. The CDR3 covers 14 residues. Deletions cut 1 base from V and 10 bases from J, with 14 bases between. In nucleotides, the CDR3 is TGTGCCAGCAGCTTAGGATCAGAGGCCGGACCCCAGCATTTT. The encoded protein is CASSLGSEAGPQHF.

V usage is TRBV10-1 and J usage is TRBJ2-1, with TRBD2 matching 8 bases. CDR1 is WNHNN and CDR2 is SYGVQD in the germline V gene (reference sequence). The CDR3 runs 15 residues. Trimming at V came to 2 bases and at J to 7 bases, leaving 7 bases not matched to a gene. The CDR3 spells CASSEQIAGPNEQFF. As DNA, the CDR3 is TGCGCCAGCAGTGAGCAGATAGCGGGACCTAATGAGCAGTTCTTC.

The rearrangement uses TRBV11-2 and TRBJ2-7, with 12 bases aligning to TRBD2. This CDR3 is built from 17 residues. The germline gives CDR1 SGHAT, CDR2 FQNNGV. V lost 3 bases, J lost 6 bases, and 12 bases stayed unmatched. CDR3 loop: CASSFGLAGPEFIEQYF. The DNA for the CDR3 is TGTGCCAGCAGCTTTGGACTAGCGGGGCCGGAATTTATCGAGCAGTACTTC.

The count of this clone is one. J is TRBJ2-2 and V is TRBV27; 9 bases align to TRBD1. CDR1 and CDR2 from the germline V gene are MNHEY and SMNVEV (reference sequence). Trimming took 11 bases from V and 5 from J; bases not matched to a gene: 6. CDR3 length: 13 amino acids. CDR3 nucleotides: TGTGCCGTCCTACAGGGGGCGACCGGGGAGCTGTTTTTT. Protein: CAVLQGATGELFF.

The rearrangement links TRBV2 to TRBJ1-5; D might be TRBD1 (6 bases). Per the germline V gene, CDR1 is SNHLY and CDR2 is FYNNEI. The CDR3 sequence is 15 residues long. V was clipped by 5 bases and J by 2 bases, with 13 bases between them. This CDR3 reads CASSSRGGGNQPQHF. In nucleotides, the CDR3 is TGTGCCAGCAGTTCAAGGGGGGGTGGCAATCAGCCCCAGCATTTT.

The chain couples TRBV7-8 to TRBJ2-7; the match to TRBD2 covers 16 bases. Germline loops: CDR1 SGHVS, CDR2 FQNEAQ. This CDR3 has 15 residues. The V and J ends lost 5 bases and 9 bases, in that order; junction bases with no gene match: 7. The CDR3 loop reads CASSPGTSGGAAQYF. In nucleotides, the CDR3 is TGTGCCAGCAGCCCGGGGACTAGCGGGGGGGCGGCGCAGTACTTC. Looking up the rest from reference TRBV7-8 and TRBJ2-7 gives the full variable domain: GAGVSQSPRYKVAKRGQDVALRCDPISGHVSLFWYQQALGQGPEFLTYFQNEAQLDKSGLPSDRFFAERPEGSVSTLKIQRTQQEDSAVYLCASSPGTSGGAAQYFGPGTRLTVT.